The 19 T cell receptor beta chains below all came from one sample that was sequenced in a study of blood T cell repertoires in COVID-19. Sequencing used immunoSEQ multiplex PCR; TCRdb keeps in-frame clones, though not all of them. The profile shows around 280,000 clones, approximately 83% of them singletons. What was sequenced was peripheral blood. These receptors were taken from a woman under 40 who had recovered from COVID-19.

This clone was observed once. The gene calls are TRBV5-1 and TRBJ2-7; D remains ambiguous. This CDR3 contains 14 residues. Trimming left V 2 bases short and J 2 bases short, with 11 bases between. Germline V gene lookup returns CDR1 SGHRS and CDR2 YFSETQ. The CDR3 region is CASSLAANAYEQYF. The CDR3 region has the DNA TGCGCCAGCAGCTTAGCCGCTAATGCCTACGAGCAGTACTTC.

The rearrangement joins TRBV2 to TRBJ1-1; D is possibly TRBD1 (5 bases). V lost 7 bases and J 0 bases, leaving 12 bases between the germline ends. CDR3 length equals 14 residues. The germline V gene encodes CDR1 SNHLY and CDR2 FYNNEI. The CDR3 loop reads CASTGGRMNTEAFF. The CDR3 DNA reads TGTGCCAGCACGGGGGGGAGAATGAACACTGAAGCTTTCTTT.

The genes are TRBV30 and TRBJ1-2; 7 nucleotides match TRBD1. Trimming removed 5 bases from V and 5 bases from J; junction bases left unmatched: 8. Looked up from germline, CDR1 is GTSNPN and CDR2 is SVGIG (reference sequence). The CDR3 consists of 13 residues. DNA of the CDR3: TGTGCCTGGGCCCCTTCAGGGGGTTATGGCTACACCTTC. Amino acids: CAWAPSGGYGYTF.

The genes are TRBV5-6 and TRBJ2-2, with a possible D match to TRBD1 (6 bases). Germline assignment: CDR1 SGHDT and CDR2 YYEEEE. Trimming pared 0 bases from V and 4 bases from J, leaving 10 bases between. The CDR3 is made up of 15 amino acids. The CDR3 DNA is TGTGCCAGCAGCTTGGAGGCAGGGGTCACCGGGGAGCTGTTTTTT. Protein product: CASSLEAGVTGELFF.

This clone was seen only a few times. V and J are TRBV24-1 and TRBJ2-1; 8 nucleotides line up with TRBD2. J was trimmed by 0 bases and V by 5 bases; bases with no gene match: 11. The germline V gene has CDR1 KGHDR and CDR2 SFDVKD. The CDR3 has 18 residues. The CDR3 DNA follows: TGTGCCACCAGTGCGGGTAGCGGGAAGGTACCCTCCTACAATGAGCAGTTCTTC. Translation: CATSAGSGKVPSYNEQFF.

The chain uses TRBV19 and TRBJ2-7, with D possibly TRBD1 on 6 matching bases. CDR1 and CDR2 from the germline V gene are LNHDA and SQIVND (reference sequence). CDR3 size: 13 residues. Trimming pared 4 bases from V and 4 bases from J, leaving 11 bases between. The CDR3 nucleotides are TGTGCCAGTAGTACAGGGGTTTGGTACGAGCAGTACTTC. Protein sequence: CASSTGVWYEQYF.

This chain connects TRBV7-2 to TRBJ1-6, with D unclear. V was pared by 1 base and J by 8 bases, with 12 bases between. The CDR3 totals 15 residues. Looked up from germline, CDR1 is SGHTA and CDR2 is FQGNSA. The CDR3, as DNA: TGTGCCAGCAGCTTAGGCGGGATTGTGGATTCACCCCTCCACTTT. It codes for CASSLGGIVDSPLHF.

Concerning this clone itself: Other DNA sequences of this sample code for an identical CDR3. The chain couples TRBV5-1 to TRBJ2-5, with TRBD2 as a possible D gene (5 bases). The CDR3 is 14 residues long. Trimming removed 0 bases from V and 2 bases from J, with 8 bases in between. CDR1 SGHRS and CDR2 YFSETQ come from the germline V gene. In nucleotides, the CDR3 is TGCGCCAGCAGCTTGGGAGGAGGTCAAGAGACCCAGTACTTC. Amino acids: CASSLGGGQETQYF.

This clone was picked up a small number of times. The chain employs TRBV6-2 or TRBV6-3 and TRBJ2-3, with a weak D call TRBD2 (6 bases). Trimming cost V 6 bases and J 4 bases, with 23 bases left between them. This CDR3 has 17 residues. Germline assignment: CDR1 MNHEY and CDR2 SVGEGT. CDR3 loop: CASSPRASWGGPDTQYF. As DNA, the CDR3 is TGTGCCAGCAGCCCCCGCGCTAGCTGGGGAGGTCCAGATACGCAGTATTTT.

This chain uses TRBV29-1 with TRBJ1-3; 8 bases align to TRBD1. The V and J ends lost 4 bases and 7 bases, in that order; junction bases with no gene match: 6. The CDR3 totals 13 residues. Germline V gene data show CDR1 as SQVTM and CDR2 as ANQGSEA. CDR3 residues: CSVALQGANTIYF. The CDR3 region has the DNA TGCAGCGTTGCCCTCCAGGGGGCGAACACCATATATTTT.

As DNA, the CDR3 is TGTGCCAGCACGGGACTAGCGGGAGGAGAGCAGTTCTTC. Its translation: CASTGLAGGEQFF. The chain is built from TRBV28 and TRBJ2-1; 15 nucleotides match TRBD2. Germline V gene data show CDR1 as MDHEN and CDR2 as SYDVKM. This CDR3 has 13 amino acids. V shed 7 bases, J shed 10 bases, and the junction held 2 bases outside the gene matches.

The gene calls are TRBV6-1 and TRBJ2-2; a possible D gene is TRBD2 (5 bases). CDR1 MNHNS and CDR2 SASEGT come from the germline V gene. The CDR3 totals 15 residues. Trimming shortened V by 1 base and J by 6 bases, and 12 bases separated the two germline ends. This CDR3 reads CASSEGLASPGELFF. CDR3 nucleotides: TGTGCCAGCAGTGAAGGGTTAGCGTCCCCCGGGGAGCTGTTTTTT.

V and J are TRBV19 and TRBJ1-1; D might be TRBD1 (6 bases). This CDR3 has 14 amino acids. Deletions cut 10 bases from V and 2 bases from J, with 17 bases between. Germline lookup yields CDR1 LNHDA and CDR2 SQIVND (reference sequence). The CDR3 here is CAIVGGARNTEAFF. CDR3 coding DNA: TGTGCCATCGTGGGGGGGGCGAGAAACACTGAAGCTTTCTTT. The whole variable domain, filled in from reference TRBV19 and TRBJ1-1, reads DGGITQSPKYLFRKEGQNVTLSCEQNLNHDAMYWYRQDPGQGLRLIYYSQIVNDFQKGDIAEGYSVSREKKESFPLTVTSAQKNPTAFYLCAIVGGARNTEAFFGQGTRLTVV.

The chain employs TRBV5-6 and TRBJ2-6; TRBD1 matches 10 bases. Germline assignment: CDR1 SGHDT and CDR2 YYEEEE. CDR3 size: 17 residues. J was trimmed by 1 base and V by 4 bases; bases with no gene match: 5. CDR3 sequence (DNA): TGTGCCAGCAGCCTAGGGACAGGGGTTTCTGGGGCCAACGTCCTGACTTTC. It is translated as CASSLGTGVSGANVLTF.

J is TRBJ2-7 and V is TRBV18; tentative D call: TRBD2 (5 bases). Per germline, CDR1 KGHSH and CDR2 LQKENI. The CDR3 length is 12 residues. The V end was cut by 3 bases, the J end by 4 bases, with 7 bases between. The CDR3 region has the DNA TGTGCCAGCTCACCCGGGGAGTACGAGCAGTACTTC. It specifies CASSPGEYEQYF.

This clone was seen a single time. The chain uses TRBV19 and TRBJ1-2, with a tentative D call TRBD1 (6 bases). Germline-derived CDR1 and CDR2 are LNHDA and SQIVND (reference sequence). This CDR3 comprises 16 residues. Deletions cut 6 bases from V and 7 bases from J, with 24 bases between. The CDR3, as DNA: TGTGCCAGTAGAGAGGTTCGAGGACAGCAGATGTCTGGCTACACCTTC. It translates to CASREVRGQQMSGYTF.

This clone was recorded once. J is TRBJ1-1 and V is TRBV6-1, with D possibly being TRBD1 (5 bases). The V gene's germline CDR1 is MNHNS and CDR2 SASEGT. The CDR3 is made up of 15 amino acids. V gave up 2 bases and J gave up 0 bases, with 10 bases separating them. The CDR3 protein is CASSESTGLNTEAFF. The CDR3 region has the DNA TGTGCCAGCAGTGAATCTACAGGCCTGAACACTGAAGCTTTCTTT.

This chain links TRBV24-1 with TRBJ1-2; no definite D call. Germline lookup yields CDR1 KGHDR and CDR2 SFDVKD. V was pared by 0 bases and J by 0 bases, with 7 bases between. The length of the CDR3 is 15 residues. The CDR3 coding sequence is TGTGCCACCAGTGATTTGTGGGGAGCTAACTATGGCTACACCTTC. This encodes CATSDLWGANYGYTF.

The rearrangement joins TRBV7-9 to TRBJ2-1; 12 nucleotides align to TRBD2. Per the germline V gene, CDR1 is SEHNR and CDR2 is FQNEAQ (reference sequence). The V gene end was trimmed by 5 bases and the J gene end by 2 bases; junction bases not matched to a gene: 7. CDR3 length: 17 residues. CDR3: CASSETGTSGPYNEQFF. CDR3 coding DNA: TGTGCCAGCAGCGAAACCGGGACTAGCGGGCCCTACAATGAGCAGTTCTTC.